This T cell receptor (beta chain) was obtained from a study of blood T cell repertoires in COVID-19. About the study: The samples span acute and convalescent COVID-19 from the United States, Italy and Spain. The analysed material was cDNA or gDNA that came from T cells, B-cell-depleted T cells, or PBMCs.

Germline lookup yields CDR1 SGHNT and CDR2 YYREEE (reference sequence). The CDR3 extends over 13 amino acids. Trimming left V 4 bases short and J 6 bases short, with 13 bases between. In the study's own analysis: Reference gene primer amplification gave estimated nucleated cell counts. Sequencing used immunoSEQ multiplex PCR; TCRdb keeps in-frame clones, though not all of them. V and J calls and clone size are copied from that table; D and trimming were computed from the DNA. The table includes some 220,000 clones, 84% detected once. The rearrangement joins TRBV5-4 to TRBJ1-1; D uncertain. This TCR came from a man between 50 and 59 years old with active or convalescent COVID-19. Input material: peripheral blood. The CDR3 region is CASSPRGLAEAFF. The CDR3 DNA reads as TGTGCCAGCAGCCCTCGAGGGTTGGCTGAAGCTTTCTTT. The variable domain in full, completed from reference TRBV5-4 and TRBJ1-1, reads ETGVTQSPTHLIKTRGQQVTLRCSSQSGHNTVSWYQQALGQGPQFIFQYYREEENGRGNFPPRFSGLQFPNYSSELNVNALELDDSALYLCASSPRGLAEAFFGQGTRLTVV.